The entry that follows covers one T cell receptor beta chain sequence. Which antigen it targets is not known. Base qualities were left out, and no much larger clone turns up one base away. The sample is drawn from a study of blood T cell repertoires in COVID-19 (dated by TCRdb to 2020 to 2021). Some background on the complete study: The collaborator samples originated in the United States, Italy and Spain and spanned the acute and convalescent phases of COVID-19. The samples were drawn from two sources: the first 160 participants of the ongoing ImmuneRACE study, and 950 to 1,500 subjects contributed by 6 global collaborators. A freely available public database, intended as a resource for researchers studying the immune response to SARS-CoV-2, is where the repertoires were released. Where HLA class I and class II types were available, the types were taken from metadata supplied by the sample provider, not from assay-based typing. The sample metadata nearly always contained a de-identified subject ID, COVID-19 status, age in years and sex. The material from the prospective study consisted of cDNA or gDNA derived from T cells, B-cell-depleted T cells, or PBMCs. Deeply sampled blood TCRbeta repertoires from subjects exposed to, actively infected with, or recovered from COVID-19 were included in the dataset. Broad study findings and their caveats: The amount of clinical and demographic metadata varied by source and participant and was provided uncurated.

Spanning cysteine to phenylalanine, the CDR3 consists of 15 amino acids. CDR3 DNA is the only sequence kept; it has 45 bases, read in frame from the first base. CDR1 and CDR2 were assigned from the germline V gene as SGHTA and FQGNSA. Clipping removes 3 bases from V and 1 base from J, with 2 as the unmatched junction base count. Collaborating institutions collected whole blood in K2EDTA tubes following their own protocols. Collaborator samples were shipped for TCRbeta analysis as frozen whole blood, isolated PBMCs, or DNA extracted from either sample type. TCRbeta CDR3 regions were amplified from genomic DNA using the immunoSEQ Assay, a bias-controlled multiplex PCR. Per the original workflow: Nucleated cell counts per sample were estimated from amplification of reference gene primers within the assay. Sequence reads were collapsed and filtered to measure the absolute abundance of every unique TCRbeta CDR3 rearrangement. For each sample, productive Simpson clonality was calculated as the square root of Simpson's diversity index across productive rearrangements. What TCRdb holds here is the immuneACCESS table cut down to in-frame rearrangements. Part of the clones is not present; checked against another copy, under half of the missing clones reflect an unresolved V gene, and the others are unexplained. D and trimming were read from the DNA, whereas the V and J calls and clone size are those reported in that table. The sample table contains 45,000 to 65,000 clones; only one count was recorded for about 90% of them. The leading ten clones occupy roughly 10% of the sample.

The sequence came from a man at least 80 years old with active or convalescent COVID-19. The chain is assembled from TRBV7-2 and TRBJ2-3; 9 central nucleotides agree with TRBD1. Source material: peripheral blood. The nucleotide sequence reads TGTGCCAGCAGCTTGGACAGGGGCCGCACAGATACGCAGTATTTT. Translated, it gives CASSLDRGRTDTQYF. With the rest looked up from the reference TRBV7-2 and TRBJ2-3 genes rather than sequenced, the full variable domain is GAGVSQSPSNKVTEKGKDVELRCDPISGHTALYWYRQSLGQGLEFLIYFQGNSAPDKSGLPSDRFSAERTGGSVSTLTIQRTQQEDSAVYLCASSLDRGRTDTQYFGPGTRLTVL.